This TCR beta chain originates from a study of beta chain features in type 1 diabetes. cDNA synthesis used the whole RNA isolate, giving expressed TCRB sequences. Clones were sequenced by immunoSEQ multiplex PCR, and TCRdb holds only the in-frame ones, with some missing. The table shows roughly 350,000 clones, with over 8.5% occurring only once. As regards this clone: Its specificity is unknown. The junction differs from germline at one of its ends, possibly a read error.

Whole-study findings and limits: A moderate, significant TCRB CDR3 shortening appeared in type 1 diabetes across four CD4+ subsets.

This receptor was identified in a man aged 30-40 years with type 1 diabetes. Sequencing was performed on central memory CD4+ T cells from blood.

The chain's CDR3 is CASSQTRQWVFF. In DNA form, the CDR3 reads TGTGCCAGCAGTCAAACTCGACAGTGGGTCTTCTTC. The rearrangement uses TRBV6-6 and TRBJ2-4; a possible D gene is TRBD1 (5 bases). The CDR3 has 12 amino acids. Germline loops: CDR1 MNHNY, CDR2 SVGAGI (reference sequence).